This T cell receptor (beta chain) appears in the sequencing data of a study of T cells in Graves' hyperthyroidism and ophthalmopathy. Study as a whole: Pretreatment peripheral blood was obtained at initial diagnosis. Broader study findings: Separation of ophthalmopathy from stable hyperthyroidism was achieved by a 13 V-J model.

CDR3 length: 14 residues. V trimming: 3 bases; J trimming: 5 bases; junction bases outside the gene matches: 5. Germline V lookup: CDR1 SNHLY, CDR2 FYNNEI. This clonotype was seen a handful of times. The target antigen is unknown. RNA transcripts gave rise to amplified TCR beta CDR3 regions. First-round RT-PCR with HTBI primers amplified the TCR CDR3 region. TCRdb independently ran MiXCR on the multiplex PCR reads; one entry per CDR3 protein. In the table there are 650,000 to 750,000 distinct CDR3 sequences, 13% to 15% of which are singletons. Patients between 18 and 65 years old had hyperthyroidism, newly diagnosed and lasting under 2 months.

The sequence was obtained from a woman between 18 and 29 years old with Graves' hyperthyroidism. The rearrangement links TRBV2 to TRBJ2-5, with TRBD2 identical over 8 bases. The sequenced sample was blood. The CDR3 is CASSDRAGAETQYF. CDR3 nucleotides: TGTGCCAGCAGTGATCGAGCGGGAGCGGAGACCCAGTACTTC.